This TCR beta chain was documented in a study of T cells after somatic rescue of genetic block. TCRdb's copy holds only in-frame clones and misses some; the assay was immunoSEQ multiplex PCR. The sample records tens of thousands of clones, 90% being singletons. Sequenced material: peripheral blood mononuclear cells (PBMCs). The origin of this receptor is a woman younger than 30.

In DNA, the CDR3 is TGTGCCAGCTCACAAAATACAGAAAACGCGAACACCGGGGAGCTGTTTTTT. It specifies CASSQNTENANTGELFF. The chain combines TRBV18 with TRBJ2-2; D is ambiguous. Germline-derived CDR1 and CDR2 are KGHSH and LQKENI. This CDR3 comprises 17 residues. V was trimmed by 4 bases and J by 0 bases, leaving 15 bases between them.